The entry below describes one T cell receptor (beta chain). TCRdb's copy holds only in-frame clones and misses some; the assay was immunoSEQ multiplex PCR. The table lists approximately 210,000 clones, about 86% of them singletons. The data originate from a study of blood T cell repertoires in COVID-19. The age range of participants was 18 to 89 years, with residence in about two dozen US areas. Allocation to cohorts depended on clinical history reported by the participants. The sequenced sample was PBMCs or T cells enriched from blood (not recorded which). This receptor was obtained from a woman aged 45-59 years with acute COVID-19.

The CDR3 sequence is CASSLITSGETFLRDEQFF. CDR3 DNA sequence: TGTGCCAGCAGCTTGATCACTAGCGGGGAGACTTTTCTGAGGGATGAGCAGTTCTTC. The chain links TRBV5-6 to TRBJ2-1, with 10 bases fitting TRBD2. Germline V gene data show CDR1 as SGHDT and CDR2 as YYEEEE. J lost 8 bases, V lost 1 base, and 18 bases had no gene match. The CDR3 is 19 amino acids.